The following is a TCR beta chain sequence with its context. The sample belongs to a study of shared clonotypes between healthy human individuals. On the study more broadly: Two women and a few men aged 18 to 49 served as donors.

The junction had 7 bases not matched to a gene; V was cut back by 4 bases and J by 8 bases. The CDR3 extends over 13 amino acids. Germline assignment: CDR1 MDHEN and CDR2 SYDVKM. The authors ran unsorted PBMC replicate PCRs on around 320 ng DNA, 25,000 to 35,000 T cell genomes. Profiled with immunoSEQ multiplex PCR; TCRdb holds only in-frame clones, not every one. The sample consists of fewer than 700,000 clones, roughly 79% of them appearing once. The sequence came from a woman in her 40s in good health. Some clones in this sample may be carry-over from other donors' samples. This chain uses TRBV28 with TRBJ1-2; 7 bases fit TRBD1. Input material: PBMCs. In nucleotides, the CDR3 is TGTGCCAGCAGTTCGCATCCGGGACAGGGCTACACCTTC. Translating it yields CASSSHPGQGYTF.